This paragraph reports one T cell receptor (beta chain). Germline CDR1 reads LGHNA; CDR2 reads YSLEER. The CDR3 covers 15 residues. V was cut by 2 bases and J by 0 bases, with 10 bases left in between. These data originate in a study of blood T cell repertoires in COVID-19. Assay used: immunoSEQ multiplex PCR; TCRdb lists only in-frame clones, some missing. The table lists around 220,000 clones, 84% of them singletons. Sequenced: peripheral blood. The chain couples TRBV4-3 to TRBJ1-2; possibly TRBD1 for D (5 bases). The sequence was obtained from a man aged 25 to 45 with active or convalescent COVID-19. The CDR3 nucleotides are TGCGCCAGCAGCCAACAGACAGCAACTAACTATGGCTACACCTTC. Translating it yields CASSQQTATNYGYTF.